The 20 T cell receptor beta chains presented below share a single source sample, sequenced in a study of persistence of HIV-infected CD4 T cells. The immunoSEQ assay was version 4, run in survey mode. This table comes from immunoSEQ multiplex PCR, and its TCRdb copy is limited to in-frame clones, with some not included. This table has over 35,000 clones, roughly nine tenths appearing once. Anti-CD3/anti-CD28 beads served as a nonspecific positive control stimulus. Sorting selected CD4+ T cells upregulating both CD40 ligand and CD69. For these receptors, no antigen is known. Material: CD4+ T cells sorted from PBMCs after roughly 20-hour stimulation, obtained from a patient who received antiretroviral therapy. These TCRs come from an adult man with HIV who was CMV-seropositive.

This chain uses TRBV19 with TRBJ2-5; 10 bases map to TRBD1. The CDR3 length is 15 residues. The germline V gene has CDR1 LNHDA and CDR2 SQIVND (reference sequence). The V segment lost 6 bases and the J segment 5 bases; nucleotides outside the gene matches: 9. The chain's CDR3 is CASRAGTGVRETQYF. CDR3 in DNA: TGTGCCAGTAGGGCCGGGACAGGGGTTCGGGAGACCCAGTACTTC.

J is TRBJ1-6 and V is TRBV3-1 (or the pseudogene TRBV3-2); D is undetermined. CDR3 length: 12 residues. The germline V and J ends were trimmed by 2 bases and 5 bases, with 1 base remaining between them. In germline, CDR1 is LGHDT, CDR2 YNNKEL (reference sequence). The CDR3 nucleotides read TGTGCCAGCAGCCAAAATAATTCACCCCTCCACTTT. It specifies CASSQNNSPLHF.

This chain links TRBV6-2 or TRBV6-3 with TRBJ2-7; 11 positions agree with TRBD2. V lost 5 bases to trimming and J lost 0 bases; unmatched junction nucleotides: 6. This CDR3 spans 16 amino acids. Looked up from germline, CDR1 is MNHEY and CDR2 is SVGEGT. The CDR3 nucleotides are TGTGCCAGCAGTCCGCGGACTAGCGGGCGCTCCTACGAGCAGTACTTC. It codes for CASSPRTSGRSYEQYF.

This clone was counted between two and nine times. The CDR3 protein is CASTTRGNSNQPQHF. CDR3 sequence (DNA): TGTGCCAGCACCACGAGGGGGAATAGCAATCAGCCCCAGCATTTT. The chain uses TRBV6-6 and TRBJ1-5; D may be TRBD1 (6 bases). There are 15 residues in the CDR3. Trimming stripped 7 bases from V and 0 bases from J, with 13 bases between. Germline loops: CDR1 MNHNY, CDR2 SVGAGI (reference sequence).

The table lists this clone with a count of one. CDR3 coding DNA: TGCGCCAGCAGCCAAGCCAGACTAGCGGGGCTCGCCTACGAGCAGTACTTC. Its protein product is CASSQARLAGLAYEQYF. The V call is TRBV4-1, the J call TRBJ2-7; TRBD2 agrees at 11 bases. This CDR3 has 17 residues. Germline values: CDR1 MGHRA, CDR2 YSYEKL. V lost 1 base, J lost 2 bases, and 7 bases stayed unmatched.

The chain is built from TRBV18 and TRBJ1-6; D call uncertain. The CDR3 totals 18 residues. CDR1 is KGHSH and CDR2 is LQKENI in the germline V gene. The V gene lost 1 base and the J gene lost 0 bases, with 13 bases spanning the gap. CDR3 amino acids: CASSPQRVGSSYNSPLHF. The DNA for the CDR3 is TGTGCCAGCTCACCACAGAGGGTAGGGAGCTCCTATAATTCACCCCTCCACTTT. The variable domain in full, completed from reference TRBV18 and TRBJ1-6, reads NAGVMQNPRHLVRRRGQEARLRCSPMKGHSHVYWYRQLPEEGLKFMVYLQKENIIDESGMPKERFSAEFPKEGPSILRIQQVVRGDSAAYFCASSPQRVGSSYNSPLHFGNGTRLTVT.

The rearrangement links TRBV2 to TRBJ1-2; no reliable D call. V lost 3 bases to trimming and J lost 4 bases, with 12 bases between them. Germline CDR1 SNHLY, CDR2 FYNNEI. This CDR3 contains 14 residues. Written as DNA, the CDR3 is TGTGCCAGCAGTGATCGGCCAGGTGGCTATGGCTACACCTTC. Its translation: CASSDRPGGYGYTF.

The chain couples TRBV5-1 to TRBJ1-5; the D gene is possibly TRBD1 (6 bases). Germline CDR1 SGHRS, CDR2 YFSETQ. The V end was cut by 0 bases, the J end by 2 bases, with 15 bases between. The CDR3 runs to 17 residues. CDR3 residues: CASSLEGGPGGNQPQHF. In DNA form, the CDR3 reads TGCGCCAGCAGCTTGGAGGGCGGGCCAGGGGGCAATCAGCCCCAGCATTTT.

This clone has only one observation. The V and J genes are TRBV4-2 and TRBJ2-2, with 10 bases identical to TRBD2. The CDR3 has 16 amino acids. The junction had 5 bases not matched to a gene; V was cut back by 2 bases and J by 5 bases. Germline lookup yields CDR1 LGHNA and CDR2 YNFKEQ. The CDR3 is CASSQPGLAITGELFF. The DNA of the CDR3 is TGTGCCAGCAGCCAACCGGGACTAGCGATAACCGGGGAGCTGTTTTTT.

The chain has TRBV7-2 and TRBJ2-7; maybe TRBD1 (7 bases). The V end was cut by 1 base, the J end by 7 bases, with 14 bases between. The germline V gene has CDR1 SGHTA and CDR2 FQGNSA. The CDR3 sequence is 14 residues long. The CDR3 DNA reads TGTGCCAGCAGCTTAGAAGGGGGCGCGGGAGAGCAGTACTTC. Translation gives CASSLEGGAGEQYF.

J is TRBJ1-6 and V is TRBV6-6; 8 nucleotides match TRBD1. The CDR3 totals 17 residues. Per the germline V gene, CDR1 is MNHNY and CDR2 is SVGAGI (reference sequence). The ends lost 5 bases at V and 11 bases at J; junction bases unmatched: 17. CDR3 nucleotide sequence: TGTGCCAGCAGTCGACTCCCGCAGGGGGCCGACAAAACACCCCTCCACTTT. It encodes CASSRLPQGADKTPLHF.

In DNA, the CDR3 is TGTGCCAGCGACGCGAGGGAAAGATCCTACGAGCAGTACTTC. Translated: CASDARERSYEQYF. This chain uses TRBV28 with TRBJ2-7; a weak D match, TRBD2 (5 bases). The CDR3 has 14 amino acids. Germline loops: CDR1 MDHEN, CDR2 SYDVKM. Trimming cost V 8 bases and J 1 base, with 15 bases left between them.

The genes are TRBV29-1 and TRBJ1-1; TRBD1 is a possible D gene (5 bases). This CDR3 is built from 15 residues. V was trimmed by 6 bases and J by 0 bases, leaving 17 bases between them. In germline, CDR1 is SQVTM, CDR2 ANQGSEA. CDR3 region: CSVRWTIHMNTEAFF. The CDR3 region has the DNA TGCAGCGTCCGGTGGACAATCCACATGAACACTGAAGCTTTCTTT.

This chain connects TRBV7-2 to TRBJ2-7; D not certain. Germline values: CDR1 SGHTA, CDR2 FQGNSA. The CDR3 spans 13 residues. Between the trimmed V and J ends, which lost 1 base and 0 bases, there was a span of 4 bases. The CDR3 DNA is TGTGCCAGCAGCTTAGGTATCTCCTACGAGCAGTACTTC. Protein product: CASSLGISYEQYF.

The chain links TRBV7-2 to TRBJ2-7, with 8 bases matching TRBD2. Germline-derived CDR1 and CDR2 are SGHTA and FQGNSA. Trimming removed 6 bases from V and 5 bases from J; junction bases left unmatched: 15. This CDR3 contains 16 residues. CDR3 sequence: CASSRESAGGLDEQYF. Here the CDR3 DNA reads TGTGCCAGCAGTCGAGAGTCGGCGGGGGGCTTGGACGAGCAGTACTTC. The full variable domain, completed using reference TRBV7-2 and TRBJ2-7, is GAGVSQSPSNKVTEKGKDVELRCDPISGHTALYWYRQSLGQGLEFLIYFQGNSAPDKSGLPSDRFSAERTGGSVSTLTIQRTQQEDSAVYLCASSRESAGGLDEQYFGPGTRLTVT.

The V gene is TRBV7-8, the J gene TRBJ1-2; TRBD1 aligns across 12 bases. The CDR3 loop spans 15 amino acids. Germline-derived CDR1 and CDR2 are SGHVS and FQNEAQ. The V gene end was trimmed by 1 base and the J gene end by 7 bases; junction bases not matched to a gene: 4. CDR3 coding DNA: TGTGCCAGCAGCTTAGGGGACAGGGGGCTTGGTGGCTACACCTTC. Its translation: CASSLGDRGLGGYTF.

The chain carries TRBV12-5 and TRBJ2-2, with 8 bases identical to TRBD2. Germline V gives CDR1 LGHNT, CDR2 FRNRAP. The CDR3 consists of 15 residues. Unmatched junction bases numbered 5, after V lost 2 bases and J lost 6 bases. DNA of the CDR3: TGTGCTAGTGGTTTGTTCCGGGGGGGCCCCGGGGAGCTGTTTTTT. Translation: CASGLFRGGPGELFF.

CDR3 sequence: CASSRGPTATNEKLFF. CDR3 nucleotides: TGCGCCAGCAGCCGTGGGCCCACAGCAACTAATGAAAAACTGTTTTTT. The chain is built from TRBV5-1 and TRBJ1-4, with D unresolved. Trimming left V 4 bases short and J 0 bases short, with 13 bases between. Germline-derived CDR1 and CDR2 are SGHRS and YFSETQ. The CDR3 consists of 16 residues.

The V call is TRBV2, the J call TRBJ2-2, with D tentatively TRBD2 (5 bases). The V end was cut by 8 bases, the J end by 5 bases, with 15 bases between. The germline gives CDR1 SNHLY, CDR2 FYNNEI. The CDR3 covers 14 residues. The CDR3 coding sequence is TGTGCCAGCGGTCTCCTAGAGGGTACCGGGGAGCTGTTTTTT. This codes for CASGLLEGTGELFF. The full variable domain, in which reference TRBV2 and TRBJ2-2 provide the parts outside the CDR3, is EPEVTQTPSHQVTQMGQEVILRCVPISNHLYFYWYRQILGQKVEFLVSFYNNEISEKSEIFDDQFSVERPDGSNFTLKIRSTKLEDSAMYFCASGLLEGTGELFFGEGSRLTVL.

This clone was recorded only once. The V gene is TRBV15, the J gene TRBJ2-7; maybe TRBD1 (5 bases). This CDR3 is built from 13 residues. Germline V gene sequence: CDR1 LNHNV, CDR2 YYDKDF (reference sequence). V was cut by 3 bases and J by 2 bases, with 8 bases left in between. CDR3 in DNA: TGTGCCACCAGCAGGGCGGACACCTACGAGCAGTACTTC. This encodes CATSRADTYEQYF.